These 21 T cell receptor beta chains originate from one sample sequenced in a study of CD8+CD57+ T cells in acquired aplastic anemia. Patients chosen for sequencing had shown CD8+CD57+ cell expansion by flow cytometry. Genomic DNA was employed as the template in profiling TCR beta VDJ and CDR3. Each CDR3 protein is one row after TCRdb ran MiXCR on the reads. The data hold 450,000 to 600,000 distinct CDR3 sequences, with 25% to 40% observed a single time. Sequencing was carried out using sorted CD4+, CD8+, or CD8+CD57+ T cells (not recorded which) from PBMCs. These receptors all come from a human donor with aplastic anemia.

The chain combines TRBV19 with TRBJ2-1; unclear D gene. The CDR3 length is 16 residues. Germline-derived CDR1 and CDR2 are LNHDA and SQIVND (reference sequence). V lost 8 bases and J 4 bases, leaving 21 bases between the germline ends. The CDR3 bases are TGTGCCAGTGGAAAAAGTGCGCAGGAAAAGTACAATGAGCAGTTCTTC. Translated, it gives CASGKSAQEKYNEQFF.

This clonotype has just a few counts. The chain employs TRBV27 and TRBJ2-2, with D possibly matching TRBD2 (5 bases). Germline-derived CDR1 and CDR2 are MNHEY and SMNVEV (reference sequence). V was pared by 6 bases and J by 8 bases, with 19 bases between. The CDR3 contains 15 residues. The CDR3 loop reads CASRQNPTRLGELFF. CDR3 in DNA: TGTGCCAGCAGGCAAAACCCAACTAGGTTGGGGGAGCTGTTTTTT.

The CDR3 reads CASSVGPGTSIWGYTF. The DNA of the CDR3 is TGTGCCAGCAGCGTAGGCCCCGGGACGTCCATTTGGGGCTACACCTTC. The chain recombines TRBV9 with TRBJ1-2; tentative D call: TRBD1 (5 bases). Germline V gives CDR1 SGDLS, CDR2 YYNGEE. Trimming pared 0 bases from V and 8 bases from J, leaving 20 bases between. The CDR3 length is 16 residues.

Many counts were recorded for this clonotype. This rearrangement joins TRBV2 to TRBJ1-5; 8 nucleotides line up with TRBD1. The ends lost 7 bases at V and 7 bases at J; junction bases unmatched: 6. The CDR3 is made up of 13 amino acids. Germline assignment: CDR1 SNHLY and CDR2 FYNNEI. The CDR3: CASTGTGGQPQHF. The CDR3 DNA reads as TGTGCCAGCACCGGGACAGGTGGACAGCCCCAGCATTTT.

This chain joins TRBV10-1 and TRBJ2-3; D may be TRBD1 (6 bases). The CDR3 covers 16 residues. CDR1 and CDR2 (germline): WNHNN, SYGVQD (reference sequence). The V end lost 3 bases, the J end lost 3 bases, and 16 bases lay between the germline ends. The CDR3 protein is CASSERGTLETDTQYF. The CDR3 nucleotides read TGCGCCAGCAGTGAAAGGGGGACGCTTGAGACAGATACGCAGTATTTT.

This clonotype was counted many times. The chain carries TRBV10-3 and TRBJ2-1; 9 bases are shared with TRBD2. Germline V gives CDR1 ENHRY, CDR2 SYGVKD. CDR3 length: 17 residues. V lost 2 bases, J lost 5 bases, and 10 bases stayed unmatched. DNA for the CDR3: TGTGCCATCAGTGAGAGTCGGCGGGGGGGCGTGAACAATGAGCAGTTCTTC. Its protein is CAISESRRGGVNNEQFF.

This clonotype has ten or more counts. As DNA, the CDR3 is TGTGCCAGCAGCGATCCTAGGACAGGGGAAGATCAGCCCCAGCATTTT. This gives the protein CASSDPRTGEDQPQHF. The V call is TRBV2, the J call TRBJ1-5; TRBD1 matches at 9 bases. J gave up 5 bases and V 6 bases, and 11 bases lay outside the gene matches. Germline lookup yields CDR1 SNHLY and CDR2 FYNNEI. The CDR3 sequence is 16 residues long.

This chain links TRBV9 with TRBJ2-7; a weak D match, TRBD1 (6 bases). The end of the DNA is better explained by TRBJ2-5, so the J call may be wrong. Looked up from germline, CDR1 is SGDLS and CDR2 is YYNGEE. CDR3 length: 17 residues. DNA of the CDR3: TGTGCCAGCAGCGAGCCTGGACAGAGTTGGACCGGAGAGACCCAGTACTTC. Amino acid sequence: CASSEPGQSWTGETQYF.

Worth noting for this clonotype: A junction end diverges from the germline sequence, so it may reflect a read error. The chain has TRBV29-1 and TRBJ1-2; maybe TRBD1 (5 bases). Germline V gene sequence: CDR1 SQVTM, CDR2 ANQGSEA. This CDR3 region has 14 residues. The CDR3 here is CAWSPGITNYGYTF. In DNA form, the CDR3 reads TGTGCCTGGAGTCCAGGGATAACTAACTATGGCTACACCTTC. The full variable domain, with the rest looked up from reference TRBV29-1 and TRBJ1-2, is SAVISQKPSRDICQRGTSLTIQCQVDSQVTMMFWYRQQPGQSLTLIATANQGSEATYESGFVIDKFPISRPNLTFSTLTVSNMSPEDSSIYLCAWSPGITNYGYTFGSGTRLTVV.

The table lists this clonotype with many counts. The chain recombines TRBV25-1 with TRBJ1-6; 7 nucleotides align to TRBD1. CDR3 length: 12 residues. The junction had 1 base not matched to a gene; V was cut back by 8 bases and J by 6 bases. Germline loops: CDR1 MGHDK, CDR2 SYGVNS. The CDR3 protein is CASRQGNSPLHF. CDR3 coding DNA: TGTGCCAGCCGACAGGGTAATTCACCCCTCCACTTT.

The V gene is TRBV29-1, the J gene TRBJ1-2; 9 bases fit TRBD1. In germline, CDR1 is SQVTM, CDR2 ANQGSEA. The CDR3 has 13 amino acids. The V gene end was trimmed by 6 bases and the J gene end by 5 bases; junction bases not matched to a gene: 7. CDR3 nucleotide sequence: TGCAGCGTCCGGACAGGGGCCGGATATGGCTACACCTTC. Protein sequence: CSVRTGAGYGYTF. Filled out from reference TRBV29-1 and TRBJ1-2, the complete variable domain reads SAVISQKPSRDICQRGTSLTIQCQVDSQVTMMFWYRQQPGQSLTLIATANQGSEATYESGFVIDKFPISRPNLTFSTLTVSNMSPEDSSIYLCSVRTGAGYGYTFGSGTRLTVV.

Many counts were recorded for this clonotype. The chain links TRBV29-1 to TRBJ2-5; the match to TRBD1 covers 9 bases. V dropped 4 bases and J dropped 5; count of bases not matched to a gene: 5. CDR1 SQVTM and CDR2 ANQGSEA come from the germline V gene. The CDR3 runs to 13 residues. CDR3 residues: CSVAQGARETQYF. The CDR3 DNA reads as TGCAGCGTTGCACAGGGGGCGCGGGAGACCCAGTACTTC.

This sequence joins TRBV19 and TRBJ2-2; 10 bases agree with TRBD1. With 6 bases clipped from V and 6 bases from J, the junction kept 7 bases outside the gene matches. The CDR3 has 15 residues. Germline-derived CDR1 and CDR2 are LNHDA and SQIVND (reference sequence). The CDR3 DNA sequence: TGTGCCAGTAGGGACCGGGGACAGGGGTCCGGGGAGCTGTTTTTT. It codes for CASRDRGQGSGELFF.

The chain has TRBV6-2 or TRBV6-3 and TRBJ1-5; 7 bases are shared with TRBD1. The CDR3 is made up of 15 amino acids. With V trimmed by 6 bases and J by 3 bases, 8 bases remained unmatched. The germline CDR1 and CDR2 sequences are MNHEY and SVGEGT. CDR3 protein: CASSTGQIPNQPQHF. The CDR3 DNA reads as TGTGCCAGCAGCACGGGACAGATCCCCAATCAGCCCCAGCATTTT.

In this sample, this clonotype turned up many times. The J gene is TRBJ2-7, the V gene TRBV2; TRBD2 aligns across 9 bases. Germline V lookup: CDR1 SNHLY, CDR2 FYNNEI. V lost 8 bases, J lost 2 bases, and 13 bases stayed unmatched. The CDR3 loop spans 16 amino acids. CDR3 protein: CASSQLGLAFTYEQYF. The CDR3 region has the DNA TGTGCCAGCTCGCAACTAGGACTAGCGTTCACCTACGAGCAGTACTTC.

This clonotype was picked up many times. CDR3: CAIRGASNTEAFF. The DNA for the CDR3 is TGTGCCATCAGGGGAGCCTCGAACACTGAAGCTTTCTTT. V usage is TRBV7-2 and J usage is TRBJ1-1; D possibly corresponds to TRBD1 (6 bases). CDR1 SGHTA and CDR2 FQGNSA come from the germline V gene. This CDR3 is 13 amino acids long. V lost 10 bases to trimming and J lost 1 base, with 13 bases between them. The whole variable domain, filled in from reference TRBV7-2 and TRBJ1-1, reads GAGVSQSPSNKVTEKGKDVELRCDPISGHTALYWYRQSLGQGLEFLIYFQGNSAPDKSGLPSDRFSAERTGGSVSTLTIQRTQQEDSAVYLCAIRGASNTEAFFGQGTRLTVV.

The rearrangement joins TRBV24-1 to TRBJ2-5; TRBD1 agrees at 9 bases. This CDR3 contains 14 residues. The V gene's germline CDR1 is KGHDR and CDR2 SFDVKD. V gave up 7 bases and J gave up 4 bases; unmatched junction bases: 6. The CDR3 nucleotides read TGTGCCACCAGCAACGACAGGGGGGGAGAGACCCAGTACTTC. Protein sequence: CATSNDRGGETQYF.

This clonotype appeared many times. The V and J genes are TRBV20-1 and TRBJ1-2, with D unresolved. Between the trimmed V and J ends, which lost 1 base and 4 bases, there was a span of 10 bases. This CDR3 has 13 residues. Germline CDR1 DFQATT, CDR2 SNEGSKA (reference sequence). CDR3 loop: CSARVRGSYGYTF. CDR3 nucleotides: TGCAGTGCTAGAGTTCGGGGTTCCTATGGCTACACCTTC.

V usage is TRBV12-3 or TRBV12-4 and J usage is TRBJ2-7; maybe TRBD1 (7 bases). Trimming removed 5 bases at V and 3 bases at J, with 20 bases between. This CDR3 is built from 16 residues. The CDR3 coding sequence is TGTGCCAGCAGTCCGTGGGGCGGGGCAGGGGGCTACGAGCAGTACTTC. Protein product: CASSPWGGAGGYEQYF.

A remark on this clonotype: A much larger clonotype is one base distant, so this may be a read error. CDR3 nucleotides: TGCAGCGTTGAAAAAGGACAGAACACTGGAGCTTTCTTT. As protein: CSVEKGQNTGAFF. The V gene is TRBV29-1, the J gene TRBJ1-1, with a weak D call TRBD1 (6 bases). The CDR3 length is 13 residues. The germline gives CDR1 SQVTM, CDR2 ANQGSEA.

In its sample, this clonotype was seen many times. This chain joins TRBV12-3 or TRBV12-4 and TRBJ1-2; D remains ambiguous. Trimming removed 6 bases at V and 8 bases at J, with 10 bases between. The CDR3 is made up of 11 amino acids. The CDR3 protein is CASRKQGGYTF. In DNA form, the CDR3 reads TGTGCCAGCAGGAAGCAAGGAGGCTACACCTTC.